One T cell receptor (beta chain) is described in this entry. Its antigen is still unknown. These data originate in a study of shared clonotypes between healthy human individuals. Study conclusions and caveats: Generally, naive subsets came out with larger estimated richness than memory subsets.

Repertoires were generated with immunoSEQ multiplex PCR, while TCRdb's copy carries only in-frame clones and drops some. Of under 1,100,000 clones in the sample, approximately 76% were seen once. The germline V gene has CDR1 SGHTS and CDR2 YDEGEE. The ends were cut back, 0 bases at V and 8 bases at J, with 14 bases in the middle. There are 15 residues in the CDR3. This TCR was sampled from a man between 18 and 35 years old in good health. Material for sequencing was memory CD4+ T cells sorted from blood. Indicated subset: CD45RA-negative fraction. V gene TRBV5-8 combines with J gene TRBJ1-4; D possibly corresponds to TRBD1 (6 bases). The CDR3 reads CASSLVGRGDEKLFF. The DNA for the CDR3 is TGTGCCAGCAGCTTGGTGGGCAGGGGAGACGAAAAACTGTTTTTT.